The text below deals with one T cell receptor (beta chain). The sample holds a few counts of this clonotype. Its cognate antigen has yet to be identified. No much larger clonotype is one base removed from it; base qualities were not supplied. Library method: PCR. DNA from cultured CD4+ T cells was subjected to TCR sequencing with the Oncomine TCR Beta short-read assay at the Johns Hopkins FTIC core. The QIAamp micro DNA kit was used to extract genomic DNA from the cultured CD4+ T cells. The Oncomine TCR Beta libraries from cultured CD4+ T cells were pooled using unique dual indexes and then sequenced on an Illumina iSeq 100. The authors processed their data as follows. Non-productive sequences were removed, and CDR3s that did not start with C, did not end with F or W, or were shorter than 7 amino acids were discarded. Antigen-specific clonotypes were identified using the MANAFEST web application through comparison of peptide-stimulated wells with reference and other culture wells. To be called positive, a clone needed an FDR below 0.05, an odds ratio above 5, and a productive frequency above 0.1% in at least two of three replicate wells. A clonotype was classed as cross-reactive if the clonotype showed significant expansion both in SARS-CoV-2 spike wells and in at least one common cold coronavirus spike condition. CDR3 homology was assessed with Levenshtein distances (stringdist) and unrooted phylogenetic trees (ape) in R version 3.6.1. TCRdb reprocessing: public reads trimmed at Q25 with fastp, clones called with MiXCR, in-frame beta chains kept. All rows with the same CDR3 protein become a single entry with the most common DNA and genes. Clone size and V and J calls follow TCRdb, not the original study. Across this sample there are fewer than 9,500 distinct CDR3 sequences, with less than 60% seen only once. The biggest ten clones account for around 43% of the sample.

This entry belongs to a study of vaccination and CD4 T cells after COVID-19 (dated by TCRdb to the early 2020s). With respect to the entire study: Convalescent patients had a positive SARS-CoV-2 result on nasal swab PCR, and of these patients, nine had mild disease and one had severe disease. Six males and four females were included in the convalescent cohort, with two Hispanic individuals, seven Caucasians, two Asians and one multiracial person represented. Each participant got two doses of either the Pfizer-BioNTech BNT162b2 vaccine (n=8) or the Moderna mRNA-1273 vaccine (n=2). Post-COVID blood samples from convalescent patients were collected a median of roughly 100 days after diagnosis, with a range of about 30 to 170 days. Post-vaccine blood samples were obtained a median of about 72 days after the second vaccine dose, with a range of about 14 to 250 days. Culture stimuli were overlapping spike peptide pools from SARS-CoV-2 and from the common cold coronaviruses HCoV-NL63, HCoV-OC43 and HCoV-229E. In control cultures, a CEFX viral epitope pool was used as positive control, an HIV-1 Nef peptide pool was used as negative control, or no peptide was added. The spike-specific CD4+ TCR repertoire was compared before and after mRNA vaccination in around ten COVID-19 convalescent patients and a few infection-naive healthy vaccine recipients. Results the study describes overall, beyond this receptor: Of the vaccine-specific clones in convalescent patients, 304 of 307, or nearly all, reacted only to SARS-CoV-2 spike and did not cross-react with common cold coronaviruses. An increase in the median number of SARS-CoV-2-reactive clonotypes from 21 after infection to roughly 36 after vaccination was observed, but the change was not found to be significant. In convalescent patients, a median around 86% of post-vaccine SARS-CoV-2-reactive clones were detected only after vaccination, suggesting vaccine-specific priming. Relatively few convalescent patients were included in the study, and early timepoints after natural infection were not analyzed.

The intended sense of this specimen's treatment or condition label: approximately nine-day PBMC culture with coronavirus spike peptide pools or control peptides (ViraFEST assay). To expand antigen-specific T cells with peptide pools and then pick out the expanded clonotypes through TCR sequencing, the study relied on the ViraFEST assay. Positive SARS-CoV-2 PCR tests in the convalescent patients dated from March to December 2020, before Alpha, Beta and Delta variants emerged in the United States. Each well held under 2.5 million PBMCs cultured in IMDM containing about 5% human AB serum and 9 to 10 IU/ml IL-2, with 10 ug/ml peptide pools added. On days 3 and 7, half of the culture medium was replaced with fresh IL-2-containing medium. Once the cells had been in culture for over nine days, the EasySep CD4+ T cell isolation kit was used to isolate CD4+ T cells by negative selection. Ficoll-Paque Plus gradient centrifugation was used to isolate PBMCs from whole blood, and the isolated PBMCs were then either used fresh or cryopreserved at -140C. Each culture condition was generally run in triplicate wells.

Here V drops 10 bases and J drops 2 bases, and the junction holds 9 bases not matched to any gene. The CDR3 runs 16 residues from the cysteine to the phenylalanine. The CDR3 DNA has 48 bases and is translated from base 1. CDR1 and CDR2 (MNHNS, SASEGT) derive from the germline V gene. Recombination linked TRBV6-1 to TRBJ2-7; 15 bases in the middle match TRBD2. What was sequenced was CD4+ T cells from blood, cultured in vitro. The origin of this receptor is a human donor who had recovered from COVID-19. The nucleotide sequence is TGTGCCACCACCCGCGGACTAGCGGGGGGGGCCTACGAGCAGTACTTC. This encodes CATTRGLAGGAYEQYF.